The present T cell receptor beta chain was sequenced within a study of control samples from healthy donors and cancer patients. The data were produced by immunoSEQ multiplex PCR, yet TCRdb's version contains in-frame clones alone and is incomplete. This sample carries 65,000 to 90,000 clones, 85% to 95% of them seen once, and the ten largest clones take under 3.5%. With V trimmed by 0 bases and J by 2 bases, 9 bases remained unmatched. This CDR3 contains 17 residues. Germline-derived CDR1 and CDR2 are LGHNA and YNFKEQ. The table lists this clone with a count of one. The chain recombines TRBV4-2 with TRBJ2-5; 7 bases line up with TRBD1. The sequenced sample consisted of blood. The TCR comes from a woman in her twenties or thirties in good health. The CDR3 region is CASSQDRDSFDQETQYF. The CDR3 DNA follows: TGTGCCAGCAGCCAAGATCGGGACAGTTTCGATCAAGAGACCCAGTACTTC.